This TCR beta chain emerged from a study of blood T cell repertoires in COVID-19. Study at large: Specimens from acute and convalescent COVID-19 originated in the United States, Italy and Spain.

As originally analysed: Counts of nucleated cells, estimated from reference gene primer amplification, were obtained. The table came from immunoSEQ multiplex PCR; TCRdb's copy has only in-frame clones and leaves some out. V and J calls plus clone size are reproduced from that table; the DNA served to infer D and trimming. The sample gives under 250,000 clones, 70% to 90% of which show up once; 1.3% to 1.5% is in the top ten. The V gene lost 2 bases and the J gene lost 6 bases, with 8 bases spanning the gap. Germline V lookup: CDR1 LGHDT, CDR2 YNNKEL (reference sequence). The CDR3 spans 13 residues. This clone appeared a single time.

This TCR was recovered from an elderly man with acute or convalescent COVID-19. Material for sequencing was peripheral blood. V is TRBV3-1 (or the pseudogene TRBV3-2) and J is TRBJ2-1, with D unclear. CDR3 protein: CASSQRLTNEQFF. DNA for the CDR3: TGTGCCAGCAGCCAAAGACTCACCAATGAGCAGTTCTTC.